The T cell receptor beta chain under discussion was sequenced for a study of T cell repertoires in cytomegalovirus infection (dated by TCRdb to 2018 to 2020). Study-wide context: Because public TCR beta signatures pointed to carriage of CMV infection together with the matching HLA type, the HLA type of each donor mattered for the analysis.

Sequencing relied on an Illumina HiSeq 1500. Using fastp trimming at Q25 and MiXCR clonotype assembly, TCRdb reanalyzed the public sequencing data and kept in-frame beta chains. Duplicate CDR3 protein sequences are folded into a single record with the most common DNA and genes. The sample table contains roughly 77,000 distinct CDR3 sequences; only one count was recorded for over 3.5% of them. The biggest ten clones account for roughly 22% of the sample. The CDR3 spans 13 residues, from the cysteine through the phenylalanine. Only CDR3 DNA is held: 39 bases, read in frame from base 1. CDR1 and CDR2, looked up from the germline V gene, are SGHTA and FQGNSA. V drops 3 bases and J drops 5 bases, leaving 11 bases in between. The full study reports these points: The ex vivo response was dominated by HLA-C-restricted CMV-specific TCR beta clonotypes, which also provided the single most frequent clonotype in two of eight donors. Cumulative frequency of public TCR beta family members discriminated carriers of CMV infection plus the relevant HLA type in this cohort and an independent roughly 320-donor cohort.

There are many counts of this clonotype. It lacks a known antigen. No clone much larger than this one lies a single base away; base qualities are absent. This clonotype was obtained from a human donor in good health (CMV status not recorded). Some clones in this sample may be carry-over from other donors' samples. The chain was built from TRBV7-2 and TRBJ2-7, with a tentative D gene TRBD1 over 5 matching bases. The material sequenced was PBMCs. The nucleotide sequence is TGTGCCAGCAGCTTGGTACTCAGGGACGAGCAGTACTTC. The translation is CASSLVLRDEQYF.